Included here is one T cell receptor beta chain sequence, with context. As yet, its antigen is unknown. These data are taken from a study of monozygotic twins with inflammatory bowel disease. Notes on the study in general: There was no support for any single strong signal or clonotype associated with IBD.

This CDR3 is 13 amino acids long. Germline V lookup: CDR1 SGHTA, CDR2 FQGNSA. No sorting of T cells preceded isolation of total RNA from whole blood. Researchers generated cDNA in eight separate reactions per sample. TCRdb reprocessed the 5' RACE reads, with one entry per CDR3 protein and no DNA. The sample has 400,000 to 500,000 distinct CDR3 sequences. This clonotype originated in a human donor with ulcerative colitis or Crohn's disease, or a healthy co-twin of an affected twin (not recorded which). The rearrangement joins TRBV7-2 to TRBJ2-4. The sequenced sample was blood. Here the CDR3 reads CASSLAPWDIQYF.